This T cell receptor beta chain emerged from a study of identifying expanded T cells in peripheral blood. Points from the study as a whole: Across healthy donors, higher total template counts meant significantly greater approximately two-week count variance. Differentially abundant clones: around 1.2 between replicates, 15 to 17 at two to three weeks, 19 to 20 at four.

The CDR3 has 13 residues. Germline V gene sequence: CDR1 GTSNPN, CDR2 SVGIG (reference sequence). Trimming stripped 2 bases from V and 3 bases from J, with 11 bases between. No infections or other immune events were documented during collection. Using immunoSEQ multiplex PCR, the repertoire was profiled, and TCRdb retains in-frame clones only, with some absent. Here the sample spans about 82,000 clones, roughly 90% being singletons. For this clone: Its antigen is as yet unknown.

The sequence came from a person aged 18 to 70 in good health. The V gene is TRBV30, the J gene TRBJ2-7; D not resolved. Sequenced input: blood. The CDR3 is CAWSLGNLYEQYF. The CDR3 DNA is TGTGCCTGGAGTCTAGGAAACCTCTACGAGCAGTACTTC.